The 7 T cell receptor beta chains given below trace back to one sample, sequenced in a study of blood T cell repertoires in COVID-19. Repertoires were generated with immunoSEQ multiplex PCR, while TCRdb's copy carries only in-frame clones and drops some. Of around 300,000 clones listed, more than 75% are singletons. Sequenced input: peripheral blood. These receptors originate from a woman aged 30 to 39 who had recovered from COVID-19.

The rearrangement links TRBV10-1 to TRBJ1-1, with TRBD1 matching 7 bases. Trimming removed 8 bases from V and 3 bases from J; junction bases left unmatched: 9. CDR1 is WNHNN and CDR2 is SYGVQD in the germline V gene (reference sequence). The CDR3 totals 14 residues. As DNA, the CDR3 is TGCGCCAGCTTAGGGAACAGGGGACACACTGAAGCTTTCTTT. Protein: CASLGNRGHTEAFF.

On this clone itself: The junction departs from the called germline gene at one end, perhaps through a read error. The rearrangement uses TRBV7-2 and TRBJ1-1; 7 nucleotides match TRBD1. Germline V CDR1 and CDR2: SGHTA, FQGNSA. The CDR3 spans 14 residues. The CDR3: CASSPGTAQREAFF. In DNA form, the CDR3 reads TGTGCCAGCAGCCCCGGGACAGCGCAGAGGGAAGCGTTCTTT. The full variable domain, with the rest looked up from reference TRBV7-2 and TRBJ1-1, is GAGVSQSPSNKVTEKGKDVELRCDPISGHTALYWYRQSLGQGLEFLIYFQGNSAPDKSGLPSDRFSAERTGGSVSTLTIQRTQQEDSAVYLCASSPGTAQREAFFGQGTRLTVV.

V is TRBV5-5 and J is TRBJ2-3; the D is unclear. V lost 4 bases and J 0 bases, leaving 15 bases between the germline ends. The CDR3 has 16 amino acids. Germline CDR1 and CDR2: SGHKS and YYEKEE (reference sequence). Written as DNA, the CDR3 is TGTGCCAGCAGCCGCCTAAAGACTGCTAGCACAGATACGCAGTATTTT. This translates into CASSRLKTASTDTQYF. Complete variable domain (other parts from reference TRBV5-5 and TRBJ2-3): DAGVTQSPTHLIKTRGQQVTLRCSPISGHKSVSWYQQVLGQGPQFIFQYYEKEERGRGNFPDRFSARQFPNYSSELNVNALLLGDSALYLCASSRLKTASTDTQYFGPGTRLTVL.

The V gene is TRBV4-1, the J gene TRBJ1-1; D is undetermined. Trimming took off 1 base at V and 1 base at J, with 7 bases between the two ends. There are 14 residues in the CDR3. CDR1 is MGHRA and CDR2 is YSYEKL in the germline V gene. This CDR3 is CASSQGAENTEAFF. The CDR3 DNA sequence: TGCGCCAGCAGCCAAGGTGCAGAGAACACTGAAGCTTTCTTT.

This clone is a singleton in its sample. The CDR3 is CASSLAGASYEQYF. Here the CDR3 DNA reads TGTGCCAGCTCATTAGCGGGAGCCTCCTACGAGCAGTACTTC. This chain links TRBV18 with TRBJ2-7, with 9 bases fitting TRBD2. V shed 5 bases and J 0 bases; nucleotides not matched to a gene: 2. The CDR3 length is 14 residues. The V gene's germline CDR1 is KGHSH and CDR2 LQKENI.

The gene calls are TRBV2 and TRBJ1-1; 8 nucleotides line up with TRBD1. The CDR3 loop spans 14 amino acids. The V gene end was trimmed by 6 bases and the J gene end by 3 bases; junction bases not matched to a gene: 6. Germline assignment: CDR1 SNHLY and CDR2 FYNNEI. The CDR3 sequence: CASRDRARYTEAFF. CDR3 in DNA: TGTGCCAGCAGGGACAGGGCAAGGTACACTGAAGCTTTCTTT.

The chain combines TRBV9 with TRBJ2-1; 9 bases fit TRBD1. Germline loops: CDR1 SGDLS, CDR2 YYNGEE. The CDR3 is 15 amino acids. J was trimmed by 7 bases and V by 6 bases; bases with no gene match: 11. CDR3 DNA sequence: TGTGCCAGCACCCGGACAGGGGAAATGGTGAATGAGCAGTTCTTC. Translated, it gives CASTRTGEMVNEQFF.